What follows is one T cell receptor beta chain and its context. This record comes from a study of cytomegalovirus exposure and HLA in healthy donors. Germline-derived CDR1 and CDR2 are MNHNS and SASEGT. This CDR3 contains 15 residues. V lost 8 bases, J lost 1 base, and 7 bases stayed unmatched. Use of 60 Vbeta and 13 Jbeta primers characterized the PCR. The protocol was immunoSEQ multiplex PCR, while the TCRdb copy is restricted to in-frame clones and leaves out a portion. Of around 150,000 clones listed, roughly 80% are singletons. This chain joins TRBV6-1 and TRBJ2-3; 9 bases are a match to TRBD1. The clonotype comes from a male donor in good health and CMV-seronegative. The specimen sequenced was PBMCs. The CDR3 DNA is TGTGCCAGCGTTCGGGGACAGGGCGGCACAGATACGCAGTATTTT. Translating it yields CASVRGQGGTDTQYF.